Below, 26 T cell receptor beta chains from the same sample are listed, as sequenced in a study of CD8+ T cells in alopecia areata. cDNA prepared by RNA extraction and subsequent reverse transcription served as the template for sequencing. Method: immunoSEQ multiplex PCR; TCRdb's copy keeps in-frame clones and lacks some. The table records some 150,000 clones, roughly 58% of them present only once. Noted treatment: oral pan-JAK inhibitor, 5-10 mg twice daily. The material was CD4+ T cells sorted from blood, obtained at roughly week 55, from a patient treated with tofacitinib. The receptor set was obtained from a human donor with alopecia areata.

The chain joins TRBV18 to TRBJ2-5; D is uncertain. Trimming shortened V by 0 bases and J by 4 bases, and 3 bases separated the two germline ends. There are 12 residues in the CDR3. The germline CDR1 and CDR2 sequences are KGHSH and LQKENI. CDR3 loop: CASSPPIETQYF. CDR3 coding DNA: TGTGCCAGCTCACCACCGATAGAGACCCAGTACTTC. Full variable domain (missing parts from reference TRBV18 and TRBJ2-5): NAGVMQNPRHLVRRRGQEARLRCSPMKGHSHVYWYRQLPEEGLKFMVYLQKENIIDESGMPKERFSAEFPKEGPSILRIQQVVRGDSAAYFCASSPPIETQYFGPGTRLLVL.

This CDR3 is CARDSRLHYGYTF. The CDR3 nucleotides are TGTGCCAGAGACTCCAGACTTCACTATGGCTACACCTTC. V is TRBV27 and J is TRBJ1-2, with no clear D. V was cut by 9 bases and J by 3 bases, with 14 bases left in between. Germline CDR1 MNHEY, CDR2 SMNVEV (reference sequence). This CDR3 is 13 amino acids long.

In the case of this clone: Other DNA sequences in the sample encode the same CDR3. This chain links TRBV5-1 with TRBJ1-1; no reliable D call. The CDR3 is made up of 13 amino acids. Between the trimmed V and J ends, which lost 0 bases and 5 bases, there was a span of 8 bases. Germline V gene data show CDR1 as SGHRS and CDR2 as YFSETQ. CDR3 loop: CASSLGVETEAFF. As DNA, the CDR3 is TGCGCCAGCAGCTTGGGGGTGGAAACTGAAGCTTTCTTT.

The chain has TRBV2 and TRBJ1-2, with unresolved D. The V gene's germline CDR1 is SNHLY and CDR2 FYNNEI. The CDR3 is 13 residues long. Trimming left V 6 bases short and J 2 bases short, with 10 bases between. CDR3 loop: CASRIIGNYGYTF. CDR3 coding DNA: TGTGCCAGCAGAATTATAGGGAACTATGGCTACACCTTC.

The chain has TRBV27 and TRBJ2-3; tentatively, D is TRBD1 or TRBD2 (5 bases each). The CDR3 length is 14 residues. Germline-derived CDR1 and CDR2 are MNHEY and SMNVEV (reference sequence). Trimming pared 6 bases from V and 5 bases from J, leaving 15 bases between. CDR3 loop: CASSRVTRGDTQYF. The CDR3 coding sequence is TGTGCCAGCAGCCGGGTCACTAGGGGAGATACGCAGTATTTT.

This clone was counted between two and nine times. The chain combines TRBV29-1 with TRBJ2-5; 7 bases are shared with TRBD1. CDR3 size: 12 residues. J gave up 3 bases and V 7 bases, and 5 bases lay outside the gene matches. Germline assignment: CDR1 SQVTM and CDR2 ANQGSEA. The DNA of the CDR3 is TGCAGCGCCCGACAGGGCGAAGAGACCCAGTACTTC. This sequence encodes CSARQGEETQYF.

This clone was detected only a few times. The rearrangement uses TRBV2 and TRBJ2-2; D gene unclear. The V end lost 6 bases, the J end lost 3 bases, and 14 bases lay between the germline ends. The CDR3 spans 15 residues. From germline, CDR1 is SNHLY and CDR2 FYNNEI. The CDR3 nucleotides are TGTGCCAGCAGCCGACGGCAGGTAGACACCGGGGAGCTGTTTTTT. As protein: CASSRRQVDTGELFF.

The V gene is TRBV10-3, the J gene TRBJ1-1; the match to TRBD1 covers 9 bases. From germline, CDR1 is ENHRY and CDR2 SYGVKD. The CDR3 is 13 residues long. J lost 4 bases, V lost 6 bases, and 3 bases had no gene match. The CDR3 region is CAISTTGGTEAFF. The CDR3 DNA reads TGTGCCATCAGCACGACAGGGGGCACTGAAGCTTTCTTT.

The V gene is TRBV7-8, the J gene TRBJ2-2; D is uncertain. Germline V gene data show CDR1 as SGHVS and CDR2 as FQNEAQ. V was cut by 8 bases and J by 7 bases, with 23 bases left in between. The CDR3 is made up of 16 amino acids. The CDR3 here is CASAKGGPHHGGELFF. DNA for the CDR3: TGTGCCAGCGCCAAGGGCGGTCCTCACCACGGCGGGGAGCTGTTTTTT.

This clone showed up just a few times. J is TRBJ2-2 and V is TRBV14; D is unclear. V was clipped by 6 bases and J by 3 bases, with 11 bases between them. Per the germline V gene, CDR1 is SGHDN and CDR2 is FVKESK. This CDR3 is built from 14 residues. The CDR3 DNA is TGTGCCAGCAGGCATTGGGCTGACACCGGGGAGCTGTTTTTT. Amino acids: CASRHWADTGELFF. Complete variable domain (other parts from reference TRBV14 and TRBJ2-2): EAGVTQFPSHSVIEKGQTVTLRCDPISGHDNLYWYRRVMGKEIKFLLHFVKESKQDESGMPNNRFLAERTGGTYSTLKVQPAELEDSGVYFCASRHWADTGELFFGEGSRLTVL.

The chain carries TRBV28 and TRBJ1-2; D not resolved. The CDR3 has 14 residues. Looked up from germline, CDR1 is MDHEN and CDR2 is SYDVKM. V was clipped by 6 bases and J by 0 bases, with 11 bases between them. As DNA, the CDR3 is TGTGCCAGCAGGGATGCGTTCACTAACTATGGCTACACCTTC. This codes for CASRDAFTNYGYTF.

The chain employs TRBV29-1 and TRBJ1-5; 10 bases agree with TRBD1. V gave up 6 bases and J gave up 2 bases; unmatched junction bases: 7. In germline, CDR1 is SQVTM, CDR2 ANQGSEA. CDR3 length equals 15 residues. CDR3 nucleotides: TGCAGCGTCTTGACAGGGGGCTTCGGCAATCAGCCCCAGCATTTT. Translating it yields CSVLTGGFGNQPQHF.

The chain links TRBV5-1 to TRBJ2-5; no reliable D call. CDR3 length: 14 residues. Trimming stripped 0 bases from V and 2 bases from J, with 8 bases between. Germline CDR1 is SGHRS and CDR2 is YFSETQ. The CDR3 DNA sequence: TGCGCCAGCAGCTTGGTGTCCCTTCAAGAGACCCAGTACTTC. Its translation: CASSLVSLQETQYF.

This clone was detected a few times. The chain has TRBV29-1 and TRBJ1-1, with a weak D call TRBD1 (6 bases). The germline V gene encodes CDR1 SQVTM and CDR2 ANQGSEA. V was trimmed by 5 bases and J by 1 base, leaving 11 bases between them. The length of the CDR3 is 13 residues. The CDR3 region has the DNA TGCAGCGTTACAGGGATAACGAACACTGAAGCTTTCTTT. This codes for CSVTGITNTEAFF.

This clone was observed a handful of times. The gene calls are TRBV30 and TRBJ1-2; D call uncertain. V shed 2 bases and J shed 7 bases, with 14 bases lying between them. This CDR3 comprises 13 residues. Germline CDR1 is GTSNPN and CDR2 is SVGIG (reference sequence). The CDR3 DNA follows: TGTGCCTGGAGTCCGAGCTCCTACGGTGGCTACACCTTC. Its translation is CAWSPSSYGGYTF. Complete variable domain (other parts from reference TRBV30 and TRBJ1-2): SQTIHQWPATLVQPVGSPLSLECTVEGTSNPNLYWYRQAAGRGLQLLFYSVGIGQISSEVPQNLSASRPQDRQFILSSKKLLLSDSGFYLCAWSPSSYGGYTFGSGTRLTVV.

This rearrangement joins TRBV27 to TRBJ2-1, with 10 nucleotides matching TRBD2. After removal of 4 bases from V and 9 bases from J, the junction contained 21 bases not matched to a gene. The germline V gene has CDR1 MNHEY and CDR2 SMNVEV (reference sequence). The CDR3 has 19 residues. The chain's CDR3 is CASSSTPLLLAGIGAEQFF. CDR3 DNA: TGTGCCAGCAGTTCCACCCCTCTATTACTAGCGGGGATTGGTGCTGAGCAGTTCTTC.

V and J are TRBV9 and TRBJ2-1; D possibly corresponds to TRBD2 (6 bases). Germline CDR1 SGDLS, CDR2 YYNGEE. V was pared by 4 bases and J by 2 bases, with 13 bases between. The CDR3 contains 15 residues. The CDR3 loop reads CASSPGDMTYNEQFF. CDR3 coding DNA: TGTGCCAGCAGCCCGGGGGATATGACCTACAATGAGCAGTTCTTC.

V is TRBV30 and J is TRBJ2-7, with TRBD1 identical over 11 bases. This CDR3 spans 18 amino acids. The V and J ends lost 2 bases and 6 bases, in that order; junction bases with no gene match: 18. CDR1 is GTSNPN, CDR2 SVGIG, per germline (reference sequence). CDR3 DNA sequence: TGTGCCTGGAGTAAATACTCCCCCCGGGACAGGGGGATAGGCGAGCAGTACTTC. It encodes CAWSKYSPRDRGIGEQYF.

The rearrangement joins TRBV30 to TRBJ1-5, with D unresolved. Looked up from germline, CDR1 is GTSNPN and CDR2 is SVGIG (reference sequence). This CDR3 has 13 amino acids. Trimming pared 2 bases from V and 3 bases from J, leaving 8 bases between. CDR3 nucleotide sequence: TGTGCCTGGAGTTCGGTGAACAATCAGCCCCAGCATTTT. Its protein product is CAWSSVNNQPQHF.

The rearrangement joins TRBV5-1 to TRBJ2-7; 8 positions agree with TRBD2. In germline, CDR1 is SGHRS, CDR2 YFSETQ. This CDR3 is built from 13 residues. The V and J ends lost 5 bases and 3 bases, in that order; junction bases with no gene match: 4. The CDR3 bases are TGCGCCAGCAGGACTAGCGAATACTACGAGCAGTACTTC. Encoded protein: CASRTSEYYEQYF.

The chain combines TRBV5-1 with TRBJ2-3; the D gene could be TRBD1 or TRBD2 (5 bases each). CDR1 is SGHRS, CDR2 YFSETQ, per germline. The CDR3 is 15 amino acids. V was shortened by 5 bases and J by 4 bases, with 17 bases between the two germline ends. The CDR3 sequence: CASRLRGRGSDTQYF. The CDR3 DNA sequence: TGCGCCAGCAGGTTGAGGGGACGGGGTTCAGATACGCAGTATTTT.

The chain carries TRBV15 and TRBJ2-2; 8 bases line up with TRBD2. Looked up from germline, CDR1 is LNHNV and CDR2 is YYDKDF (reference sequence). This CDR3 has 15 residues. V was clipped by 3 bases and J by 9 bases; unmatched bases: 9. CDR3 coding DNA: TGTGCCACCAGCAGGGATCGACTAGCGCTCCGGGAGCTGTTTTTT. Its translation is CATSRDRLALRELFF.

The rearrangement joins TRBV4-2 to TRBJ2-5; 9 bases align to TRBD2. Unmatched junction bases numbered 8, after V lost 4 bases and J lost 2 bases. The CDR3 length is 16 residues. The germline V gene has CDR1 LGHNA and CDR2 YNFKEQ. The CDR3 DNA reads as TGTGCCAGCAGCCCTTTAGCGGGGGAAGTGCAAGAGACCCAGTACTTC. Its translation: CASSPLAGEVQETQYF.

The chain is built from TRBV5-1 and TRBJ1-2, with D hard to call. Deletions cut 4 bases from V and 8 bases from J, with 18 bases between. Per the germline V gene, CDR1 is SGHRS and CDR2 is YFSETQ. The CDR3 consists of 14 residues. The CDR3 coding sequence is TGCGCCAGCAGCCTGGGGTCGTGGACTGACGGCTACACCTTC. It encodes CASSLGSWTDGYTF.

This clone occurred a few times. The chain joins TRBV29-1 to TRBJ1-4, with D possibly matching TRBD1 (5 bases). Trimming stripped 5 bases from V and 5 bases from J, with 6 bases between. CDR1 and CDR2 (germline): SQVTM, ANQGSEA. CDR3 size: 11 residues. The CDR3 DNA is TGCAGCGTTCGACAGAATGAAAAACTGTTTTTT. This codes for CSVRQNEKLFF.

This sequence joins TRBV30 and TRBJ2-7, with D maybe TRBD2 (6 bases). Germline V lookup: CDR1 GTSNPN, CDR2 SVGIG (reference sequence). The length of the CDR3 is 15 residues. With 0 bases removed from V and 1 base from J, the gap between germline ends came to 13 bases. Written as DNA, the CDR3 is TGTGCCTGGAGTGTACGGAGGGTAAGGTCCTACGAGCAGTACTTC. Translating gives CAWSVRRVRSYEQYF.